This T cell receptor (beta chain) stems from a study of molecular identifiers for immune sequencing clone quantification. TCRdb fed the PCR reads into MiXCR, producing one record per CDR3 protein. Found here are 20,000 to 30,000 distinct CDR3 sequences, roughly 15% of them singletons; the top ten hold roughly 1%. This clonotype was counted a few times. This may come from a read error, since a much larger clone is one base off. The germline V gene encodes CDR1 MNHEY and CDR2 SVGEGT. The CDR3 covers 12 residues. This clonotype was sampled from a human donor in good health. Some libraries in this study had Jurkat cell RNA spiked in. The sequenced sample consisted of naive CD8+ T cells from blood, with Jurkat cell RNA spiked in. Documented subset: FACS-sorted CD8+CD4-CCR7+CD45RA+ naive T cells. The rearrangement uses TRBV6-2 or TRBV6-3 and TRBJ1-1; the D is unclear. The CDR3 is CASTTPGGEASF. Here the CDR3 DNA reads TGTGCCAGCACCACCCCGGGAGGAGAAGCTTCCTTT.